This T cell receptor beta chain was recovered during a study of T cell responses to AZD1222 COVID-19 vaccine. Looking at the study overall: Second-dose intervals of approximately 4 or approximately 12 weeks were pooled.

Study conclusions and caveats: Nearly half of spike-specific TCRs reportedly target variant regions that are unmutated in the B.1.351 and B.1.1.7 variants. Sampling that yielded the repertoires occurred only after the peak T cell response.

V lost 3 bases and J lost 7, with 13 bases in between. The CDR3 totals 14 residues. Germline loops: CDR1 SGHAT, CDR2 FQNNGV. Regarding this clone: Its antigen is not known.

The assay was immunoSEQ multiplex PCR, and TCRdb's table has in-frame clones only and misses some. Of fewer than 200,000 clones detected, 90% appear once; the ten largest clones hold 5% to 7%. The source material was peripheral blood, sampled on day 0 of AZD1222 vaccination. This sequence originates from an adult in good health. The gene calls are TRBV11-2 and TRBJ2-1; D perhaps matches TRBD2 (6 bases). The CDR3 nucleotides are TGTGCCAGCAGCTTGACTAGGGGCCGAAATGAGCAGTTCTTC. Residues: CASSLTRGRNEQFF.